The 9 T cell receptor beta chains below were found in one sample sequenced in a study of shared clonotypes between healthy human individuals. Sequencing was performed with immunoSEQ multiplex PCR; in TCRdb, only in-frame clones are kept and a portion is missing. Here the sample spans hundreds of thousands of clones, around two thirds being singletons. Sequenced: memory CD4+ T cells sorted from blood. Regarding subset: CD45RA-negative fraction. Receptors were obtained from a woman aged 25 to 39 in good health.

CDR3 amino acids: CASSYRQMVKSTDTQYF. CDR3 DNA: TGTGCCAGCAGCTACCGCCAGATGGTTAAAAGCACAGATACGCAGTATTTT. This rearrangement joins TRBV11-2 to TRBJ2-3; D is undetermined. The CDR3 is made up of 17 amino acids. The ends were cut back, 4 bases at V and 0 bases at J, with 17 bases in the middle. Germline V CDR1 and CDR2: SGHAT, FQNNGV.

The chain links TRBV2 to TRBJ2-1; unclear D gene. The V and J ends lost 7 bases and 9 bases respectively, with 16 bases between them. Germline V gives CDR1 SNHLY, CDR2 FYNNEI. There are 13 residues in the CDR3. The CDR3 spells CASTGLVGSEQFF. The CDR3, as DNA: TGTGCCAGCACCGGCCTTGTCGGCAGTGAGCAGTTCTTC.

The gene calls are TRBV11-2 and TRBJ1-1; no definite D call. This CDR3 comprises 15 residues. In germline, CDR1 is SGHAT, CDR2 FQNNGV. V dropped 6 bases and J dropped 10 bases, with 24 bases sitting between them. The CDR3 coding sequence is TGTGCCAGCAGTCGTAACCGTGGAGATATGCCTAGAGCTTTCTTT. Protein: CASSRNRGDMPRAFF.

This chain uses TRBV18 with TRBJ2-3, with TRBD2 identical over 10 bases. Germline loops: CDR1 KGHSH, CDR2 LQKENI. CDR3 size: 15 residues. Unmatched junction bases numbered 3, after V lost 5 bases and J lost 1 base. The CDR3 reads CASSTSGIGTDTQYF. In nucleotides, the CDR3 is TGTGCCAGCTCAACTAGCGGGATCGGCACAGATACGCAGTATTTT.

The chain recombines TRBV7-9 with TRBJ1-4, with 11 bases aligning to TRBD1. The length of the CDR3 is 15 residues. The trim removed 5 bases at V and 5 bases at J, leaving 4 bases unmatched. Germline V gene data show CDR1 as SEHNR and CDR2 as FQNEAQ (reference sequence). The CDR3 DNA is TGTGCCAGCAGCCCCAGGGACAGGGGGAATGAAAAACTGTTTTTT. It translates to CASSPRDRGNEKLFF.

V gene TRBV29-1 combines with J gene TRBJ2-1; D is possibly TRBD2 (6 bases). Trimming shortened V by 7 bases and J by 8 bases, and 12 bases separated the two germline ends. The germline V gene encodes CDR1 SQVTM and CDR2 ANQGSEA. This CDR3 is 11 amino acids long. CDR3 amino acids: CSDLAEDEQFF. CDR3 bases: TGCAGCGACTTAGCGGAGGATGAGCAGTTCTTC.

The genes are TRBV6-5 and TRBJ1-2; no firm D call. The CDR3 covers 12 residues. Germline lookup yields CDR1 MNHEY and CDR2 SVGAGI. Trimming pared 7 bases from V and 4 bases from J, leaving 10 bases between. The CDR3 sequence is CASKTDLYGYTF. The DNA of the CDR3 is TGTGCCAGCAAGACTGACCTCTATGGCTACACCTTC.

The CDR3: CASRELAGGYNEQFF. CDR3 bases: TGTGCCAGCCGTGAACTAGCGGGAGGGTACAATGAGCAGTTCTTC. The rearrangement uses TRBV16 and TRBJ2-1; 13 bases are a match to TRBD2. Germline CDR1 and CDR2: KGHSY and FQNENV. With V trimmed by 8 bases and J by 4 bases, 5 bases remained unmatched. The CDR3 totals 15 residues.

The chain links TRBV23-1 to TRBJ2-7; TRBD1 matches at 9 bases. TRBV23-1 is filed as an ORF, its function uncertain. V dropped 0 bases and J dropped 2; count of bases not matched to a gene: 17. The CDR3 loop spans 20 amino acids. The DNA of the CDR3 is TGCGCCAGCAGTCAATCCACCGGGACAGGGATACGGGAGGACCCCTACGAGCAGTACTTC. Its protein is CASSQSTGTGIREDPYEQYF.